These 9 T cell receptor beta chains were sequenced from one sample in a study of CD8+CD57+ T cells in acquired aplastic anemia. Researchers used genomic DNA as the template to profile TCR beta VDJ and CDR3. Using its own MiXCR run on the reads, TCRdb lists one record per CDR3 protein. The table lists roughly 500,000 distinct CDR3 sequences, about a third of them singletons. An expansion of CD8+CD57+ cells by flow cytometry had been shown in patients chosen for sequencing. Input material: sorted CD4+, CD8+, or CD8+CD57+ T cells (not recorded which) from PBMCs. These receptor sequences come from a human donor with aplastic anemia.

The chain is built from TRBV18 and TRBJ1-4; weak D call: TRBD1 (6 bases). Germline CDR1 KGHSH, CDR2 LQKENI. The ends were cut back, 2 bases at V and 12 bases at J, with 7 bases in the middle. The CDR3 contains 11 residues. The CDR3: CASSPGGELFF. In DNA, the CDR3 is TGTGCCAGCTCACCAGGGGGCGAACTGTTTTTT.

Regarding this clonotype: One junction end disagrees with the germline gene, perhaps due to a read error. The rearrangement joins TRBV20-1 to TRBJ2-1; no clear D. The CDR3 runs 10 residues. The germline V gene encodes CDR1 DFQATT and CDR2 SNEGSKA (reference sequence). CDR3 nucleotides: TGCAGTGCTAGTTCCCCGCAGAAGACCTTC. This translates into CSASSPQKTF.

Many counts were recorded for this clonotype. The genes are TRBV24-1 and TRBJ1-6; D is perhaps TRBD1 (5 bases). V lost 9 bases and J 7 bases, leaving 18 bases between the germline ends. In germline, CDR1 is KGHDR, CDR2 SFDVKD. This CDR3 is built from 15 residues. The CDR3 loop reads CATPVMRGWNSPLHF. The CDR3 DNA follows: TGTGCCACCCCAGTCATGCGGGGCTGGAATTCACCCCTCCACTTT.

In its sample, this clonotype was seen many times. The chain has TRBV15 and TRBJ1-3; D unclear. V was shortened by 0 bases and J by 2 bases, with 11 bases between the two germline ends. CDR1 and CDR2 from the germline V gene are LNHNV and YYDKDF (reference sequence). The CDR3 runs 16 residues. CDR3 DNA: TGTGCCACCAGCAGAGATAGGCGGGTCCCTGGAAACACCATATATTTT. Amino acids: CATSRDRRVPGNTIYF.

The chain combines TRBV15 with TRBJ2-7, with 7 bases fitting TRBD2. The V gene's germline CDR1 is LNHNV and CDR2 YYDKDF (reference sequence). V shed 3 bases, J shed 4 bases, and the junction held 6 bases outside the gene matches. This CDR3 region has 14 residues. CDR3 protein: CATSRGGGTYEQYF. The CDR3 DNA reads TGTGCCACCAGCAGGGGGGGAGGGACTTACGAGCAGTACTTC.

CDR3 amino acids: CASRQWTSGFTDTQYF. The CDR3 region has the DNA TGCGCCAGCCGGCAGTGGACTAGCGGATTCACAGATACGCAGTATTTT. This rearrangement joins TRBV5-1 to TRBJ2-3, with 10 bases lining up with TRBD2. Germline lookup yields CDR1 SGHRS and CDR2 YFSETQ. The V and J ends lost 7 bases and 2 bases, in that order; junction bases with no gene match: 10. The CDR3 loop spans 16 amino acids.

J is TRBJ2-3 and V is TRBV20-1; 7 bases line up with TRBD2. The trim removed 3 bases at V and 2 bases at J, leaving 8 bases unmatched. The CDR3 is made up of 15 amino acids. Per germline, CDR1 DFQATT and CDR2 SNEGSKA (reference sequence). The CDR3 region has the DNA TGCAGTGCTAGTTTCAGTCTAGCGGCCACAGATACGCAGTATTTT. It is translated as CSASFSLAATDTQYF.

This rearrangement joins TRBV5-1 to TRBJ1-3; D might be TRBD1 (6 bases). The CDR3 runs 15 residues. Trimming took 8 bases from V and 0 from J, leaving 15 bases between them. The germline CDR1 and CDR2 sequences are SGHRS and YFSETQ. CDR3 sequence: CASTGGHISGNTIYF. The CDR3 DNA reads as TGCGCCAGTACGGGGGGGCACATCTCTGGAAACACCATATATTTT.

Turning to this clonotype: The junction does not match germline at one end; this may be a read error. J is TRBJ1-2 and V is TRBV7-2; D gene uncertain. CDR1 and CDR2 (germline): SGHTA, FQGNSA. CDR3 length: 13 residues. CDR3 nucleotide sequence: TGTGCCAGCCGCTTAGACCCGGGGTCGGGCTACACCTTC. Translating it yields CASRLDPGSGYTF.